This T cell receptor beta chain comes out of a study of response to subunit inactivated influenza vaccine. Study-level results: It was suggested by the authors that few new T cells are recruited by each seasonal influenza vaccination.

MiXCR, run by TCRdb on the RT-PCR reads, gives a single entry per CDR3 protein. The sample lists 450,000 to 600,000 distinct CDR3 sequences; around 8% were seen once. The CDR3 is made up of 17 amino acids. Germline loops: CDR1 LGHNA, CDR2 YSLEER. Losses at the gene ends were 1 base for V and 2 bases for J; bases not matched to a gene: 9. To note about this clonotype: Its antigen remains unidentified.

This TCR was recovered from a man aged 50 to 69 who received an inactivated influenza vaccine. The chain recombines TRBV4-3 with TRBJ2-7; 9 positions match TRBD2. Source: PBMCs from blood, taken roughly 24 months after vaccination. DNA of the CDR3: TGCGCCAGCAGCCAAGCTATATTTAGCGGGAGAACCTACGAGCAGTACTTC. Protein product: CASSQAIFSGRTYEQYF.